Below are 2 T cell receptor beta chains sequenced from a single sample in a study of human T cells and chemical hapten exposure. Each CDR3 protein is one row after TCRdb ran MiXCR on the RACE reads. This sample has about 52,000 distinct CDR3 sequences, with 11% found just once. Indicated time point: patch test 1, 2 weeks after DPC sensitization. As for treatment: therapeutic diphenylcyclopropenone sensitization with weekly scalp DPC. Unfractionated whole blood was the source from which total RNA was extracted. This specimen consisted of whole blood, obtained in connection with sensitization to the hapten diphenylcyclopropenone (DPC). These receptors were taken from a woman between 40 and 55 years old with alopecia areata. Some clones in this sample may be carry-over from other donors' samples.

The sample holds many counts of this clonotype. The V call is TRBV5-3, the J call TRBJ1-5; 8 positions agree with TRBD1. TRBV5-3 is noted as an ORF with a role that remains uncertain. J was trimmed by 0 bases and V by 1 base; bases with no gene match: 6. The CDR3 is made up of 17 amino acids. The CDR3, as DNA: TGTGCCAGAAGCTTGTTGGACAGGGCCTATAGCAATCAGCCCCAGCATTTT. Protein sequence: CARSLLDRAYSNQPQHF.

The V and J genes are TRBV4-1 and TRBJ2-7; a possible D gene is TRBD1 (5 bases). V lost 1 base and J 0 bases, leaving 10 bases between the germline ends. The CDR3 loop spans 15 amino acids. The germline gives CDR1 MGHRA, CDR2 YSYEKL. This CDR3 is CASSQGLGASYEQYF. In DNA, the CDR3 is TGCGCCAGCAGCCAAGGGCTAGGGGCCTCCTACGAGCAGTACTTC.